This T cell receptor beta chain was obtained from a study of Graves' ophthalmopathy and Graves' hyperthyroidism. About the study: There was a collection of peripheral blood at initial diagnosis, before any treatment. Points from the study as a whole: Researchers report that a 13-signature model separated ophthalmopathy from stable hyperthyroidism, posting about 88% sensitivity and roughly 80% specificity.

All donors with ophthalmopathy were recorded as having moderate-to-severe activity, CAS ≥3, NOSPECS ≥4 and a duration under 3 months. Amplification from RNA transcripts yielded the TCR beta CDR3 regions. First-round RT-PCR employed HTBI primers, with a second-round multiplex PCR after it. One entry per CDR3 protein, called by TCRdb with MiXCR from the multiplex PCR reads. The sample consists of 650,000 to 800,000 distinct CDR3 sequences, roughly 39% of them appearing once. The germline V gene has CDR1 SQVTM and CDR2 ANQGSEA. V gave up 8 bases and J gave up 3 bases; unmatched junction bases: 12. The CDR3 spans 14 residues. There are many counts of this clonotype. Its antigen is as yet unknown.

The TCR was taken from an adult man with Graves' ophthalmopathy. The gene calls are TRBV29-1 and TRBJ1-1; 7 nucleotides agree with TRBD1. Source material: peripheral blood. The CDR3 DNA reads TGCAGCACCTTGACAGGGAGGTCGGACACTGAAGCTTTCTTT. Translated: CSTLTGRSDTEAFF.